The 8 T cell receptor beta chains in this list originate from one sample, sequenced in a study of patients and donors after allogeneic stem cell transplantation. MiXCR, applied by TCRdb to the RT-PCR reads, yields one record per CDR3 protein. The sample contains 30,000 or so distinct CDR3 sequences, almost 7% of which appear only once. Sequencing input: blood, either unsorted or a sorted T cell fraction (not recorded which). The source of these receptors is a human donor who was either an allogeneic HSCT recipient or a stem cell or donor lymphocyte infusion donor (not recorded which). It is not recorded whose cells these are; they may come from a transplant donor.

This clonotype was recorded many times. The chain links TRBV29-1 to TRBJ2-1, with TRBD2 matching over 7 bases. The CDR3 is 15 residues long. Looked up from germline, CDR1 is SQVTM and CDR2 is ANQGSEA. Germline trimming cut 4 bases from V and 7 bases from J; bases unmatched to any gene: 13. CDR3 sequence reads: CSVVGERGWENEQFF. The CDR3 DNA reads TGCAGCGTTGTGGGGGAGCGGGGTTGGGAAAATGAGCAGTTCTTC.

This clonotype was found many times. The rearrangement joins TRBV12-3 or TRBV12-4 to TRBJ2-7, with D maybe TRBD2 (6 bases). Trimming pared 3 bases from V and 6 bases from J, leaving 18 bases between. CDR3 length equals 15 residues. Here the CDR3 reads CASSFFRELRSEQYF. The CDR3 bases are TGTGCCAGCAGTTTTTTCCGGGAGCTTCGAAGCGAGCAGTACTTC.

There are many counts of this clonotype. The V call is TRBV7-9, the J call TRBJ1-1; D gene unclear. Germline lookup yields CDR1 SEHNR and CDR2 FQNEAQ (reference sequence). Trimming removed 3 bases from V and 0 bases from J, with 8 bases in between. This CDR3 is built from 14 residues. The CDR3 DNA follows: TGTGCCAGCAGCTTGAGGCAAATGAACACTGAAGCTTTCTTT. Encoded protein: CASSLRQMNTEAFF.

The chain combines TRBV11-2 with TRBJ2-3; 9 nucleotides line up with TRBD2. After removal of 8 bases from V and 5 bases from J, the junction contained 5 bases not matched to a gene. Germline CDR1 SGHAT, CDR2 FQNNGV. The CDR3 spans 13 residues. The CDR3 spells CASGVAGVDTQYF. CDR3 DNA: TGTGCCAGCGGGGTAGCGGGAGTAGATACGCAGTATTTT.

The chain employs TRBV28 and TRBJ2-7, with D perhaps TRBD1 (6 bases). This CDR3 is 15 amino acids long. The germline V gene has CDR1 MDHEN and CDR2 SYDVKM. V lost 1 base to trimming and J lost 5 bases, with 15 bases between them. CDR3 region: CASSLLGHTFHEQYF. The CDR3 bases are TGTGCCAGCAGTTTATTGGGACATACCTTCCACGAGCAGTACTTC.

There are many counts of this clonotype. The chain couples TRBV5-5 to TRBJ2-1; 11 bases line up with TRBD2. This CDR3 region has 17 residues. Trimming took 7 bases from V and 4 from J; bases not matched to a gene: 13. Germline V gene data show CDR1 as SGHKS and CDR2 as YYEKEE (reference sequence). DNA for the CDR3: TGTGCCAGCGGACAGGACATGGGACTAGCGGTTTACAATGAGCAGTTCTTC. Its protein product is CASGQDMGLAVYNEQFF.

This clonotype was seen ten or more times. This sequence joins TRBV7-2 and TRBJ2-1, with 8 bases matching TRBD2. V gave up 1 base and J gave up 7 bases; unmatched junction bases: 3. This CDR3 region has 14 residues. The germline gives CDR1 SGHTA, CDR2 FQGNSA. The CDR3: CASSLVASGNEQFF. In DNA form, the CDR3 reads TGTGCCAGCAGCTTAGTGGCTAGCGGGAATGAGCAGTTCTTC.

This chain joins TRBV2 and TRBJ2-1; 10 positions agree with TRBD2. This CDR3 contains 14 residues. CDR1 and CDR2 (germline): SNHLY, FYNNEI. Unmatched junction bases numbered 4, after V lost 11 bases and J lost 0 bases. In nucleotides, the CDR3 is TGTGCCCGGGGACTAGCGCACTCCTACAATGAGCAGTTCTTC. Its protein is CARGLAHSYNEQFF.